This is a list of T cell receptor beta chains from one sample in a study of T cells in Graves' hyperthyroidism and ophthalmopathy. TCRdb itself ran the multiplex PCR reads through MiXCR, one entry per CDR3 protein. The sample carries some 250,000 distinct CDR3 sequences, about 14% recorded once. Material for sequencing was blood. These TCRs come from a woman between 35 and 50 years old with Graves' hyperthyroidism that later progressed to Graves' ophthalmopathy. Each CDR3 is given with its conserved first and last residue. D genes are given only for firm matches. The size of a clone is reported for some rows only, either as once, few or many, or as a class for expanded clones.

D: TRBD2
V: TRBV11-3
length: 16
size: many
J: TRBJ2-3
DNA: TGTGCCAGCAGCTTAGGAGAAGCGGGGGGCGGAGGGACGCAGTATTTT
CDR3: CASSLGEAGGGGTQYF

D: NA
V: TRBV11-2
length: 17
size: many
J: TRBJ2-3
DNA: TGTGCCAGCAGCGCCCCGAGACTAACTCACGGCACAGATACGCAGTATTTT
CDR3: CASSAPRLTHGTDTQYF

D: TRBD1
V: TRBV28
length: 17
size: many
J: TRBJ2-5
DNA: TGTGCCAGCAGTCCTCTAATGGACAGGGGGCGCGTAGAGACCCAGTACTTC
CDR3: CASSPLMDRGRVETQYF

D: NA
V: TRBV30
length: 14
size: many
J: TRBJ1-5
DNA: TGTGCCTGGAGTCAGGGTTCGAGCAATCAGCCCCAGCATTTT
CDR3: CAWSQGSSNQPQHF

D: TRBD1
V: TRBV7-9
length: 20
size: many
J: TRBJ2-1
DNA: TGTGCCAGCAGCTACGGACGGGGACAGGGCCCTCAGAAACACCGGGATGAGCAGTTCTTC
CDR3: CASSYGRGQGPQKHRDEQFF

D: NA
V: TRBV4-1
length: 14
size: once
J: TRBJ2-2
DNA: TGCGCCAGCAGCCGAGTGGGTGGGACCGGGGAGCTGTTTTTT
CDR3: CASSRVGGTGELFF

D: NA
V: TRBV18
length: 15
size: many
J: TRBJ2-7
DNA: TGTGCCAGCTCACCAAAAGAAGGGAGGACCTACGAGCAGTACTTC
CDR3: CASSPKEGRTYEQYF

D: TRBD2
V: TRBV13
length: 16
size: many
J: TRBJ2-3
DNA: TGTGCCAGCAGCTTACTAGCGGGAGGGAGCACAGATACGCAGTATTTT
CDR3: CASSLLAGGSTDTQYF

D: NA
V: TRBV12-3/TRBV12-4
length: 14
size: many
J: TRBJ2-2
DNA: TGTGCCAGCAGGGCGACAGAGTCATCCGGGGAGCTGTTTTTT
CDR3: CASRATESSGELFF

D: TRBD1
V: TRBV10-3
length: 19
size: many
J: TRBJ1-1
DNA: TGTGCCATCAGTGAGTCGAATTCAGGGGGGGGAACCAGCGGGACTGAAGCTTTCTTT
CDR3: CAISESNSGGGTSGTEAFF

D: NA
V: TRBV2
length: 10
size: many
J: TRBJ2-5
DNA: TGTGCCAGCAGCCTAGAGACCCAGTACTTC
CDR3: CASSLETQYF

D: NA
V: TRBV18
length: 15
size: few
J: TRBJ1-1
DNA: TGTGCCAGCTCACCAGGTTTTGTTTTGGACACTGAAGCTTTCTTT
CDR3: CASSPGFVLDTEAFF

D: NA
V: TRBV2
length: 21
size: many
J: TRBJ2-1
DNA: TGTGCCAGCAGCGCTCGTATGGCGATCTCCTCCATGAATATGGGACACAATGAGCAGTTCTTC
CDR3: CASSARMAISSMNMGHNEQFF

D: TRBD1
V: TRBV5-4
length: 17
size: NA
J: TRBJ2-2
DNA: TGTGCCAGCAGCTCAGGACAGGGAAGTTATATCACCGGGGAGCTGTTTTTT
CDR3: CASSSGQGSYITGELFF

D: NA
V: TRBV15
length: 15
size: many
J: TRBJ2-1
DNA: TGTGCCACCAGCAGGATATCCGGGACCAAGGGGGAGCAGTTCTTC
CDR3: CATSRISGTKGEQFF

D: NA
V: TRBV20-1
length: 13
size: NA
J: TRBJ1-2
DNA: TGCAGTGCTAGAGGTCGCAGGGCAGGTGGCTACACCTTC
CDR3: CSARGRRAGGYTF

D: TRBD1
V: TRBV2
length: 17
size: many
J: TRBJ2-6
DNA: TGTGCCAGCAGCGGACAGGGGATAAGCTCTGGGGCCAACGTCCTGACTTTC
CDR3: CASSGQGISSGANVLTF

D: NA
V: TRBV19
length: 13
size: many
J: TRBJ2-2
DNA: TGTGCCAGTACCATCCCCTGGGGCGGGGAGCTGTTTTTT
CDR3: CASTIPWGGELFF

D: TRBD1
V: TRBV11-1
length: 15
size: NA
J: TRBJ1-1
DNA: TGTGCCAGCAGTCTTAGGGACAGGGGGTTTTCTGAAGCTTTCTTT
CDR3: CASSLRDRGFSEAFF

D: NA
V: TRBV6-1
length: 15
size: many
J: TRBJ2-3
DNA: TGTGCCAGCAGTGAATTGGTTTCAGCCACAGATACGCAGTATTTT
CDR3: CASSELVSATDTQYF

D: TRBD2
V: TRBV12-3/TRBV12-4
length: 15
size: many
J: TRBJ2-1
DNA: TGTGCCAGCAGTTTCCGGGATAGCGGGAGTTTTGAGCAGTTCTTC
CDR3: CASSFRDSGSFEQFF

D: NA
V: TRBV7-9
length: 15
size: NA
J: TRBJ2-1
DNA: TGTGCCAGCAGCAAGTCGACAGGGGAGGGCAATGAGCAGTTCTTC
CDR3: CASSKSTGEGNEQFF

D: TRBD1
V: TRBV18
length: 15
size: NA
J: TRBJ1-1
DNA: TGTGCCAGCTCCCAGGGACAGGTCGGGAACACTGAAGCTTTCTTT
CDR3: CASSQGQVGNTEAFF

D: NA
V: TRBV29-1
length: 15
size: many
J: TRBJ2-3
DNA: TGCAGCGCTCTACCGGGACACACTAGCACAGATACGCAGTATTTT
CDR3: CSALPGHTSTDTQYF

D: NA
V: TRBV29-1
length: 14
size: few
J: TRBJ2-2
DNA: TGCAGCGTTGGACGAGGGTCGACGGCCGGGGAGCTGTTTTTT
CDR3: CSVGRGSTAGELFF

D: NA
V: TRBV20-1
length: 11
size: many
J: TRBJ1-2
DNA: TGCAGTGCTATTCCGGACGGAGACTACACCTTC
CDR3: CSAIPDGDYTF

D: TRBD2
V: TRBV11-2
length: 17
size: few
J: TRBJ2-5
DNA: TGTGCCAGCAGCTCGACTAGCGGGAGAGGTTATAAGGAGACCCAGTACTTC
CDR3: CASSSTSGRGYKETQYF